What follows describes a single TCR beta chain. Its target is not known. The data originate from a study of CD8 T cells in ankylosing spondylitis. Overall study results and limits: Seemingly characteristic of ankylosing spondylitis blood was a TCR beta motif consisting of roughly 8 highly homologous variants. Prior work had noted some motif variants in reactive arthritis blood and synovial fluid.

TCRdb processed the 5' RACE reads anew with MiXCR; each CDR3 protein has one entry. The sample shows some 130,000 distinct CDR3 sequences, approximately 7.3% of them seen only once. Trimming took 6 bases from V and 2 from J; bases not matched to a gene: 6. Looked up from germline, CDR1 is ENHRY and CDR2 is SYGVKD. This CDR3 region has 15 residues. Sequencing was carried out using blood, either unsorted or a sorted T cell fraction (not recorded which). The receptor's source is a female donor with ankylosing spondylitis or in good health (not recorded which). The gene calls are TRBV10-3 and TRBJ2-1, with TRBD1 matching over 8 bases. The CDR3 nucleotides are TGTGCCATCAGCCGACAGGGGTCGACCTACAATGAGCAGTTCTTC. Its translation: CAISRQGSTYNEQFF.